Each of the 30 T cell receptor beta chains below was sequenced from the same sample in a study of early T cells in non-severe SARS-CoV-2 infection. MiXCR was run by TCRdb on the 5' RACE reads, yielding one entry per CDR3 protein. The sample consists of 25,000 to 35,000 distinct CDR3 sequences, under 5% of them appearing once. Material: whole blood. All receptors derive from an adult who was a healthcare worker with PCR-confirmed SARS-CoV-2 infection or an uninfected control (not recorded which).

This clonotype occurred many times. V and J are TRBV6-5 and TRBJ2-3; possible D gene TRBD2, 6 bases. Germline V gives CDR1 MNHEY, CDR2 SVGAGI. This CDR3 has 13 residues. The germline V and J ends were trimmed by 3 bases and 9 bases, with 13 bases remaining between them. CDR3 sequence: CASSYQVEGTQYF. CDR3 in DNA: TGTGCCAGCAGTTATCAGGTGGAGGGGACGCAGTATTTT.

This clonotype has ten or more counts. DNA of the CDR3: TGTGCCAGCAGCTTGGGCAGGGATGGATCACCCCTCCACTTT. It translates to CASSLGRDGSPLHF. V is TRBV7-3 and J is TRBJ1-6, with a tentative D call TRBD1 (5 bases). The CDR3 consists of 14 residues. The V and J ends lost 3 bases and 10 bases respectively, with 13 bases between them. Looked up from germline, CDR1 is SGHTA and CDR2 is FQGTGA.

This clonotype was counted ten times or more. V gene TRBV1 combines with J gene TRBJ2-5; no check of the table's D call, TRBD1, against the DNA was made. TRBV1 represents a pseudogene. This CDR3 has 10 residues. CDR3 in amino acids: CTSSQGGLYF. DNA of the CDR3: TGCACCAGCAGCCAAGGGGGGCTATATTTC.

This clonotype came up many times. This chain joins TRBV9 and TRBJ2-2; D is unresolved. Germline V gives CDR1 SGDLS, CDR2 YYNGEE. This CDR3 is built from 15 residues. V was pared by 1 base and J by 7 bases, with 14 bases between. CDR3 DNA sequence: TGTGCCAGCAGCGTAAGTGGGTCTTCGAGCGGGGAGCTGTTTTTT. Protein sequence: CASSVSGSSSGELFF.

This clonotype was picked up many times. V gene TRBV7-9 combines with J gene TRBJ2-2; D not resolved. This CDR3 has 12 residues. Between the trimmed V and J ends, which lost 3 bases and 1 base, there was a span of 0 bases. Germline lookup yields CDR1 SEHNR and CDR2 FQNEAQ (reference sequence). The CDR3 sequence is CASSLNTGELFF. For the CDR3, the DNA is TGTGCCAGCAGCTTGAACACCGGGGAGCTGTTTTTT. The full variable domain, its missing parts supplied by reference TRBV7-9 and TRBJ2-2, is DTGVSQNPRHKITKRGQNVTFRCDPISEHNRLYWYRQTLGQGPEFLTYFQNEAQLEKSRLLSDRFSAERPKGSFSTLEIQRTEQGDSAMYLCASSLNTGELFFGEGSRLTVL.

This clonotype was counted many times. The CDR3 sequence is CASSPGLAGGPTDTQYF. The CDR3 DNA reads TGTGCCAGCAGTCCCGGACTAGCGGGAGGGCCGACAGATACGCAGTATTTT. The chain is built from TRBV28 and TRBJ2-3; 15 bases are shared with TRBD2. The CDR3 is 17 amino acids. Per the germline V gene, CDR1 is MDHEN and CDR2 is SYDVKM. Losses at the gene ends were 5 bases for V and 3 bases for J; bases not matched to a gene: 6.

The table lists this clonotype with a few counts. J is TRBJ1-5 and V is TRBV6-2 or TRBV6-3; tentative D call: TRBD1 (6 bases). Germline CDR1 reads MNHEY; CDR2 reads SVGEGT. Deletions cut 6 bases from V and 0 bases from J, with 12 bases between. The CDR3 covers 15 residues. CDR3 sequence (DNA): TGTGCCAGCAGGAAGGGGGGATATAGCAATCAGCCCCAGCATTTT. Encoded protein: CASRKGGYSNQPQHF.

This clonotype appeared many times. J is TRBJ2-1 and V is TRBV4-3; 10 positions agree with TRBD1. This CDR3 has 15 amino acids. Germline trimming cut 5 bases from V and 6 bases from J; bases unmatched to any gene: 7. Germline values: CDR1 LGHNA, CDR2 YSLEER. The CDR3 DNA is TGCGCCAGCAGCTACGGGACAGGGGTGGGCAATGAGCAGTTCTTC. It is translated as CASSYGTGVGNEQFF.

Many counts were recorded for this clonotype. The chain carries TRBV3-1 and TRBJ2-1; TRBD2 might be the D (7 bases). The CDR3 has 14 amino acids. Germline V CDR1 and CDR2: LGHDT, YNNKEL (reference sequence). Trimming pared 6 bases from V and 7 bases from J, leaving 16 bases between. In nucleotides, the CDR3 is TGTGCCAGCAGGCGTTTGGGGGGGCGGAATGAGCAGTTCTTC. Protein sequence: CASRRLGGRNEQFF.

This clonotype was counted ten times or more. The genes are TRBV7-9 and TRBJ2-1, with 10 bases identical to TRBD2. Germline assignment: CDR1 SEHNR and CDR2 FQNEAQ (reference sequence). V lost 5 bases and J lost 10; bases outside the gene matches: 5. CDR3 length: 13 amino acids. Here the CDR3 DNA reads TGTGCCAGCAGCGCTAGCGGGAGCCGGGAGCAGTTCTTC. This translates into CASSASGSREQFF.

This clonotype showed up many times. The V and J genes are TRBV19 and TRBJ2-3; no clear D gene. The V gene's germline CDR1 is LNHDA and CDR2 SQIVND (reference sequence). The CDR3 runs to 14 residues. V was clipped by 5 bases and J by 3 bases, with 12 bases between them. This chain's CDR3 is CASSSLSATDTQYF. The CDR3 DNA reads TGTGCCAGTAGTTCGTTATCGGCTACAGATACGCAGTATTTT.

This clonotype was counted at least ten times. The rearrangement links TRBV29-1 to TRBJ2-5; TRBD1 matches 7 bases. This CDR3 region has 11 residues. Germline lookup yields CDR1 SQVTM and CDR2 ANQGSEA. Here the CDR3 reads CTLRQGETQYF. In DNA, the CDR3 is TGCACCCTACGACAGGGAGAGACCCAGTACTTC.

V usage is TRBV5-1 and J usage is TRBJ1-1, with D possibly TRBD1 on 6 matching bases. This CDR3 is 14 amino acids long. V lost 5 bases to trimming and J lost 4 bases, with 15 bases between them. Germline CDR1 and CDR2: SGHRS and YFSETQ. The CDR3 sequence is CASRGNQGTTEAFF. The CDR3 nucleotides are TGCGCCAGCAGGGGAAACCAGGGGACCACTGAAGCTTTCTTT.

Sample share makes this clonotype medium-sized. V is TRBV7-2 and J is TRBJ1-3, with D uncertain. Germline V gene sequence: CDR1 SGHTA, CDR2 FQGNSA. V was trimmed by 5 bases and J by 7 bases, leaving 12 bases between them. This CDR3 has 13 residues. CDR3 loop: CASSTIQGNTIYF. Written as DNA, the CDR3 is TGTGCCAGCAGCACTATCCAAGGCAACACCATATATTTT.

This clonotype was recorded many times. This chain joins TRBV12-3 or TRBV12-4 and TRBJ2-3; D gene unclear. V was shortened by 6 bases and J by 2 bases, with 12 bases between the two germline ends. The CDR3 totals 14 residues. Here the CDR3 DNA reads TGTGCCAGCAGCCCCGGGCCCATCACAGATACGCAGTATTTT. It encodes CASSPGPITDTQYF.

This clonotype appeared many times. The rearrangement links TRBV7-6 to TRBJ1-1; no definite D call. V was clipped by 2 bases and J by 0 bases, with 10 bases between them. CDR1 and CDR2 from the germline V gene are SGHVS and FNYEAQ. The CDR3 totals 15 residues. The CDR3 loop is CASSLLAGVNTEAFF. In nucleotides, the CDR3 is TGTGCCAGCAGCTTACTAGCGGGAGTGAACACTGAAGCTTTCTTT.

The table lists this clonotype with many counts. V gene TRBV7-2 combines with J gene TRBJ2-2; 11 positions agree with TRBD2. The CDR3 runs to 17 residues. The germline V gene encodes CDR1 SGHTA and CDR2 FQGNSA. V shed 5 bases and J 4 bases; nucleotides not matched to a gene: 9. CDR3 residues: CASSLRSSGGATGELFF. The DNA for the CDR3 is TGTGCCAGCAGCCTCCGTAGTAGCGGGGGGGCCACCGGGGAGCTGTTTTTT.

Many counts were recorded for this clonotype. The CDR3 reads CASSPQPDTQYF. The CDR3 coding sequence is TGTGCCAGCAGCCCACAGCCAGATACGCAGTATTTT. This rearrangement joins TRBV7-2 to TRBJ2-3; D remains unclear. The V end lost 5 bases, the J end lost 4 bases, and 7 bases lay between the germline ends. CDR1 and CDR2 (germline): SGHTA, FQGNSA. The CDR3 length is 12 residues.

Relative to its sample, this clonotype is medium-sized (0.01 to 0.1%). J is TRBJ2-3 and V is TRBV28, with a possible D match to TRBD2 (6 bases). Germline assignment: CDR1 MDHEN and CDR2 SYDVKM. V was cut by 5 bases and J by 2 bases, with 14 bases left in between. The CDR3 length is 15 residues. This chain's CDR3 is CASSPWGDSTDTQYF. The CDR3 DNA reads as TGTGCCAGCAGTCCCTGGGGGGACTCCACAGATACGCAGTATTTT. The variable domain in full, with the rest retrieved from reference TRBV28 and TRBJ2-3, is DVKVTQSSRYLVKRTGEKVFLECVQDMDHENMFWYRQDPGLGLRLIYFSYDVKMKEKGDIPEGYSVSREKKERFSLILESASTNQTSMYLCASSPWGDSTDTQYFGPGTRLTVL.

This clonotype came up many times. The chain has TRBV10-3 and TRBJ2-5; D remains unclear. This CDR3 is built from 17 residues. Looked up from germline, CDR1 is ENHRY and CDR2 is SYGVKD. V dropped 0 bases and J dropped 4 bases, with 18 bases sitting between them. The CDR3 protein is CAISESKGGVSLETQYF. The CDR3 nucleotides read TGTGCCATCAGTGAGTCGAAGGGCGGCGTTTCCCTAGAGACCCAGTACTTC.

This clonotype was seen repeatedly, ten times or more. This chain uses TRBV5-1 with TRBJ2-3, with TRBD1 matching 7 bases. CDR3 length equals 15 residues. CDR1 SGHRS and CDR2 YFSETQ come from the germline V gene. V lost 2 bases to trimming and J lost 5 bases; unmatched junction nucleotides: 8. The DNA of the CDR3 is TGCGCCAGCAGCTTCTCCGGGACAGTGGAAGATACGCAGTATTTT. This encodes CASSFSGTVEDTQYF.

This clonotype was detected many times. The CDR3 loop is CASSFPTGGRTEAFF. In DNA, the CDR3 is TGTGCCAGCAGCTTCCCTACGGGGGGCCGAACTGAAGCTTTCTTT. The chain employs TRBV5-6 and TRBJ1-1; D is possibly TRBD1 (6 bases). The CDR3 covers 15 residues. Trimming left V 2 bases short and J 5 bases short, with 16 bases between. Germline loops: CDR1 SGHDT, CDR2 YYEEEE.

The J gene is TRBJ2-7, the V gene TRBV12-3 or TRBV12-4, with D possibly matching TRBD2 (5 bases). V gave up 6 bases and J gave up 9 bases, with 12 bases separating them. This CDR3 contains 11 residues. CDR3 nucleotide sequence: TGTGCCAGCAGCCTCTCTGCGGGGCAGTACTTC. It encodes CASSLSAGQYF.

This clonotype was seen more than once but under ten times. This chain joins TRBV7-8 and TRBJ1-1; D gene uncertain. V was cut by 2 bases and J by 5 bases, with 12 bases left in between. The CDR3 is 14 residues long. Germline lookup yields CDR1 SGHVS and CDR2 FQNEAQ. CDR3 residues: CASSLLGFGTEAFF. In DNA, the CDR3 is TGTGCCAGCAGCTTACTGGGATTTGGTACTGAAGCTTTCTTT.

This clonotype was picked up many times. The gene calls are TRBV18 and TRBJ2-5, with TRBD2 as a possible D gene (5 bases). The germline V and J ends were trimmed by 0 bases and 9 bases, with 14 bases remaining between them. CDR3 length: 14 residues. CDR1 and CDR2 from the germline V gene are KGHSH and LQKENI. The CDR3 bases are TGTGCCAGCTCACCACCCACAGTCCGGGAAGCCCAGTACTTC. It encodes CASSPPTVREAQYF.

The sample holds many counts of this clonotype. The V call is TRBV4-3, the J call TRBJ2-7; tentative D call: TRBD1 (6 bases). CDR1 and CDR2 (germline): LGHNA, YSLEER. This CDR3 region has 13 residues. V gave up 4 bases and J gave up 3 bases, with 10 bases separating them. Here the CDR3 DNA reads TGCGCCAGCAGCCGTGGACAGCACTACGAGCAGTACTTC. Encoded protein: CASSRGQHYEQYF.

The table lists this clonotype with many counts. The genes are TRBV29-1 and TRBJ2-1; maybe TRBD1 (6 bases). Trimming stripped 7 bases from V and 10 bases from J, with 20 bases between. This CDR3 is 13 amino acids long. Germline loops: CDR1 SQVTM, CDR2 ANQGSEA. Here the CDR3 DNA reads TGCAGCGCGGGGCAGGGGCGCCAATCAGAGCAGTTCTTC. The encoded protein is CSAGQGRQSEQFF.

This clonotype came up many times. The chain employs TRBV28 and TRBJ2-1; 7 bases line up with TRBD1. Germline V CDR1 and CDR2: MDHEN, SYDVKM. This CDR3 spans 11 amino acids. The trim removed 5 bases at V and 12 bases at J, leaving 4 bases unmatched. DNA of the CDR3: TGTGCCAGCAGTCTACAGGGGTGGCAGTTCTTC. Translated: CASSLQGWQFF.

This clonotype was detected ten times or more. This chain uses TRBV20-1 with TRBJ2-5; TRBD2 matches 9 bases. CDR3 length: 16 amino acids. With V trimmed by 3 bases and J by 1 base, 9 bases remained unmatched. Germline loops: CDR1 DFQATT, CDR2 SNEGSKA (reference sequence). The CDR3 nucleotides are TGCAGTGCTAGTAAGGGTCTAGCGGGACCCCAAGAGACCCAGTACTTC. This gives the protein CSASKGLAGPQETQYF.

This clonotype was counted at least ten times. The genes are TRBV20-1 and TRBJ1-1; 9 bases line up with TRBD1. This CDR3 is 15 amino acids long. Germline V gene sequence: CDR1 DFQATT, CDR2 SNEGSKA (reference sequence). V dropped 5 bases and J dropped 4; count of bases not matched to a gene: 11. CDR3 amino acids: CSARGTGSGSTEAFF. DNA of the CDR3: TGCAGTGCTCGGGGGACAGGGAGTGGCAGCACTGAAGCTTTCTTT.